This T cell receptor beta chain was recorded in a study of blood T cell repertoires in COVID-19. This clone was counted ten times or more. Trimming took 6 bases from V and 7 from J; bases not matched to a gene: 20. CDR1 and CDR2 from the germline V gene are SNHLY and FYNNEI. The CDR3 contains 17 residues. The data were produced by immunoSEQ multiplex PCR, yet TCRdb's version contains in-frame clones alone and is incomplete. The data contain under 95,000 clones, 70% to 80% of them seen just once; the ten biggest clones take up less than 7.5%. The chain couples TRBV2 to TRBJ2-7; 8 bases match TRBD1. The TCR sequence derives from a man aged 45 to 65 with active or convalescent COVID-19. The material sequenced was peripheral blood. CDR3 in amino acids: CASSLKVAGGYLGEQYF. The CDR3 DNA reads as TGTGCCAGCAGCCTAAAGGTGGCAGGGGGCTATCTAGGTGAGCAGTACTTC.